This entry is about one T cell receptor beta chain. Its antigen is still unknown. Base qualities are not at hand, and no much larger clone is one base apart. Libraries were constructed by the immunoSEQ multiplex PCR assay. For the multiplex PCR, a mixture combining 60 forward primers for TCR Vbeta segments and 13 reverse primers for TCR Jbeta segments was used. The CDR3 region of rearranged TCR beta genes was amplified from genomic DNA with a multiplex PCR assay. The Illumina HiSeq System was used to sequence the amplified TCR beta libraries as 87-base-pair reads. The original pipeline was this. Across the 700 or so repertoires, a later analysis counted some 81 million unique TCR beta chains, 9.5 million to 12 million of which were shared by at least two donors. A nearest-neighbor algorithm error-corrected the raw reads and collapsed the reads into unique sequences, merging closely related sequences to remove PCR and sequencing errors. Alignment of CDR3 sequences to IMGT reference sequences was used to assign V, D and J gene segments. For a sequence to be retained, a match of at least six nucleotides was required to both a V gene segment and a J gene segment. A rearrangement counted as productive if the CDR3 had no stop codons and remained in frame with V and J, and every other rearrangement counted as non-productive. CDR3 was defined by IMGT convention, running from the second conserved V-encoded cysteine to the conserved J-encoded phenylalanine. The earlier analysis of 550 to 650 of the donors excluded any sequence lacking an unambiguous match to a single V gene segment. An earlier analysis of fewer than 750 of the donors classified V segments as functional when productive rearrangements were above 56.7% and as segregating when the standard deviation between donors was above 5%. A statistical classification framework was built for diagnosing cytomegalovirus status from the catalog of TCR beta chain sequences. V and J gene assignment, in a later analysis, came from comparing TCR nucleotide sequences with IMGT/GENE-DB human TR gene sequences. Using the TCRdist pipeline, a later analysis assigned CDR3 sequences along with most-parsimonious VDJ recombination scenarios. A later analysis defined each TCR beta chain by its CDR3 amino acid sequence plus V-gene family, and excluded reads lacking a unique V-gene family. As a way to deal with suspected cross-contamination and a sequencing artifact, a later analysis dropped roughly 620 nucleotide sequences that were highly shared and had low generation probability. In a later analysis, a clonal expansion index for each public chain was calculated from normalized within-repertoire ranks of inferred template counts. In a later analysis, generation probabilities were computed with a VDJ recombination model fitted to out-of-frame rearrangements, and the resulting probabilities were checked against IGoR. Hypergeometric tests were used in a later analysis to score TCR-TCR, TCR-HLA and TCR-CMV co-occurrence, with a repertoire-size bias correction applied to the TCR pairs. A later analysis estimated false discovery rates by permuting HLA or CMV assignments 20 times. A later analysis grouped co-occurring TCRs with DBSCAN, adding TCRdist sequence similarity when clustering within HLA-allele-positive subsets. Co-occurrence clustering excluded repertoires with fewer than 30,000 or more than 120,000 public chains, plus five with anomalous nucleotide sharing. TCRdb stores this immuneACCESS table with in-frame sequences only. Part of the clones is absent; in the studies checked, under half of the shortfall reflects unresolved V genes, and no reason is known for the rest. V, J and clone size reflect that table, while D and trimming were determined from the DNA. The sample table holds some 180,000 clones, of which about 77% were seen once. Of the sample, 2.9% falls within the top ten clones.

This sample stems from a study of cytomegalovirus exposure and HLA in healthy donors (dated by TCRdb to the late 2010s). Some background on the complete study: An earlier analysis of a few hundred of the donors reported 276 Gb of sequence data and 117 million unique TCR beta sequences obtained from approximately 180 million T cells. The study aimed to test whether signatures of past pathogen exposure could be identified by cataloging public T cell receptors. In a later analysis, previously published TCR beta repertoires from 550 to 700 donors were re-analyzed and high-resolution HLA genotyping was added so that TCR occurrence patterns could be studied. All discovery cohort repertoires had been generated on a single sequencing platform. Rather than drawing on any new phenotypic data, the later analysis identified candidate immune exposures from TCR beta sequences and the way those sequences occurred across donors. Five DR-DQ haplotypes were handled as single units for association and clustering because linkage in the cohort was strong. The study used immunosequencing to profile the T cell repertoires of more than 650 subjects and linked those repertoires to cytomegalovirus serostatus. Besides the first cohort of more than 650 subjects, a separate validation cohort made up of about 120 different subjects was used. Approximately 330 gigabases of sequencing data and around 85 million unique TCR sequences made up an early release that covered over 550 HLA-typed donors. On average, roughly 240,000 unique TCR beta nucleotide sequences were sequenced per donor among 300 to 500 genotyped donors of the cohort, with 15% to 20% of those sequences being non-productive. An earlier analysis of approximately 630 of the donors applied high-throughput TCR beta sequencing to assess whether each TCR beta V gene segment acted as functional or pseudogenic. Typing coverage differed by locus: A, B, C, DRB1 and DQB1 were typed in about 629-640 donors, DQA1 in 522, DPA1 in 606, and DPB1 in roughly 470. Donor age, sex, ethnicity and CMV serostatus were compiled alongside the repertoire data. To predict cytomegalovirus infection status, the study brought together high-throughput TCR immunosequencing, statistical association of individual TCRs with disease status, and machine learning. HLA typing included class I and class II loci at four-digit resolution. Of the 300 to 500 genotyped donors, 75% to 85% were placed in the genetic ancestry cluster associated with self-reported Caucasian donors. A later genetic analysis used genome-wide SNP genotypes for about 65% of the roughly 700 donors, treating that subset as a discovery cohort. The study at large found these results: Linkage disequilibrium might explain the correlated functional status among segregating V segments, but an unknown experimental factor could not be ruled out. According to a later genetic analysis, donors in an Asian-associated ancestry cluster had fewer N-insertions in productive TCRs than the roughly 660-donor mean. In a later analysis, most CMV-associated TCR beta chains were found to appear HLA-restricted, with HLA associations seemingly driven largely by CMV exposure. Some IMGT-functional V segments, including TRBV6-2 and TRBV6-3, could not be told apart with the 87-base-pair reads, so those segments were excluded. Three of the identified cytomegalovirus-associated TCR beta chains were confirmed in vitro to be specific for cytomegalovirus antigens. The presence/absence analyses assumed that sequencing depth was roughly uniform across donors, and that assumption may not be true. The study listed 170 or so TCR beta chains as associated with cytomegalovirus. Because HLA typing was missing for some donors at each locus, association tests included only the typed subset. It was suggested by the authors that the approach could potentially be generalized to other disease states and immunological phenotypes. When HLA alleles, especially DR and DQ, strongly co-occurred, attributing TCR associations to individual alleles was difficult. Only TCR beta chains were sequenced in this cohort, and the absence of alpha or paired-chain data limited detectable features. A group of highly shared sequence variants was considered likely to be a technical artifact of the sequencing pipeline. A later analysis reported that several top co-occurrence clusters appeared linked to parvovirus B19, influenza, CMV and Epstein-Barr virus. An association between a missense DCLRE1C variant and V-gene and J-gene trimming of TCR beta chains was found in a later genetic analysis and replicated in an independent cohort. Compared with equally common non-associated chains, HLA-associated TCR beta chains in a later analysis were more clonally expanded and had lower generation probabilities. A later analysis associated about 17,000 TCR beta sequences with specific HLA alleles at a false discovery rate of 0.05. Cytomegalovirus status was reported to be diagnosed by the classifier with high specificity and sensitivity in both the original and validation cohorts. According to a later analysis, TCR association rates differed among HLA loci, with DRB1 alleles showing the most associated TCRs and HLA-C alleles showing the fewest. While some public TCRs were present in many individuals, most TCR sequences turned up only very rarely across donors. The earlier analysis of nearly 600 of the donors excluded fewer than 20 rarely observed V segments, including chromosome 9 orphons, because counts were too low. A further reported finding was that TCR beta sequences accurately predicted the HLA-A and HLA-B alleles for most subjects in the first cohort. An earlier analysis of 450 to 750 of the donors showed that most TCR beta V segments appeared in productive rearrangements either about 87% or about 30% of the time, which broadly matched IMGT annotations. The only immune exposure information available for the cohort was CMV serostatus.

The cohort comprised fewer than 700 healthy bone marrow donors. Cohort members were all nominally healthy when sampled, although unrecorded immune exposures were likely present. The donor was CMV seronegative and was included in the group of hundreds of seronegative cohort members. A peripheral blood sample was collected from each donor, and TCR beta sequencing was performed on peripheral blood mononuclear cells. Genomic DNA extraction from the blood cell samples was performed with the Qiagen DNeasy Blood Extraction Kit. CDR1 and CDR2 are drawn from the germline V gene: SQVTM, ANQGSEA. Taken from cysteine to phenylalanine, the CDR3 has 13 residues. Kept here is only the CDR3 DNA, which spans 39 bases and is read in frame from base 1. Trimming at the junction amounts to 3 bases on V and 8 bases on J, and the germline ends lie 16 bases apart.

The origin of this receptor is a female donor in good health and CMV-seronegative. This chain is built from TRBV29-1 and TRBJ1-2; the D segment could be TRBD1, given 5 matching bases. Sequenced: PBMCs. The CDR3 in this case is CSVDRRGFGGYTF. The DNA sequence is as follows: TGCAGCGTTGACCGGCGGGGGTTCGGGGGCTACACCTTC.